A single sample is the source of the 12 T cell receptor beta chains below, sequenced in a study of shared clonotypes between healthy human individuals. This table comes from immunoSEQ multiplex PCR, and its TCRdb copy is limited to in-frame clones, with some not included. The table records some 1 million clones, under 80% of them present only once. The specimen was memory CD4+ T cells sorted from blood. Subset: CD45RA-negative fraction. These receptors were obtained from a man younger than 30 in good health.

The chain has TRBV7-9 and TRBJ2-1; 8 bases match TRBD2. Germline V gene data show CDR1 as SEHNR and CDR2 as FQNEAQ (reference sequence). The J segment lost 0 bases and the V segment lost 5 bases, leaving 6 bases of the junction unmatched. This CDR3 contains 16 residues. CDR3 protein: CASSPHSGISYNEQFF. DNA of the CDR3: TGTGCCAGCAGCCCCCATAGCGGGATCTCCTACAATGAGCAGTTCTTC.

This chain links TRBV5-1 with TRBJ1-1, with TRBD1 matching 10 bases. From germline, CDR1 is SGHRS and CDR2 YFSETQ. Trimming took 4 bases from V and 6 from J; bases not matched to a gene: 9. The CDR3 is made up of 15 amino acids. CDR3 sequence: CASSETGQGRAEAFF. The CDR3 nucleotides are TGCGCCAGCAGCGAAACGGGACAGGGGAGGGCTGAAGCTTTCTTT. Complete variable domain (other parts from reference TRBV5-1 and TRBJ1-1): KAGVTQTPRYLIKTRGQQVTLSCSPISGHRSVSWYQQTPGQGLQFLFEYFSETQRNKGNFPGRFSGRQFSNSRSEMNVSTLELGDSALYLCASSETGQGRAEAFFGQGTRLTVV.

The rearrangement links TRBV19 to TRBJ2-7; 12 positions match TRBD2. CDR3 length: 15 amino acids. The germline V gene encodes CDR1 LNHDA and CDR2 SQIVND (reference sequence). The V and J ends lost 6 bases and 5 bases, in that order; junction bases with no gene match: 8. The CDR3 DNA is TGTGCCAGTAGGGTGACTAGCGGGAGTATCAACGAGCAGTACTTC. It translates to CASRVTSGSINEQYF.

In this sample, this clone turned up once. This may come from a read error, since a much larger clone is one base off. The sample carries other DNA sequences with the same CDR3. This rearrangement joins TRBV18 to TRBJ2-5, with unresolved D. Trimming cost V 1 base and J 2 bases, with 2 bases left between them. The CDR3 is made up of 12 amino acids. Per germline, CDR1 KGHSH and CDR2 LQKENI. The CDR3 protein is CASSPQQETQYF. The DNA of the CDR3 is TGTGCCAGCTCACCACAGCAAGAGACCCAGTACTTC. Complete variable domain (other parts from reference TRBV18 and TRBJ2-5): NAGVMQNPRHLVRRRGQEARLRCSPMKGHSHVYWYRQLPEEGLKFMVYLQKENIIDESGMPKERFSAEFPKEGPSILRIQQVVRGDSAAYFCASSPQQETQYFGPGTRLLVL.

The CDR3: CAITPGDGTQYF. In DNA form, the CDR3 reads TGTGCCATCACCCCGGGGGATGGTACGCAGTATTTT. V is TRBV10-3 and J is TRBJ2-3; D perhaps matches TRBD2 (6 bases). From germline, CDR1 is ENHRY and CDR2 SYGVKD. CDR3 length: 12 amino acids. V was clipped by 7 bases and J by 8 bases, with 13 bases between them.

This chain links TRBV28 with TRBJ1-1, with D unresolved. CDR1 MDHEN and CDR2 SYDVKM come from the germline V gene. The V and J ends lost 5 bases and 5 bases respectively, with 6 bases between them. The CDR3 has 11 residues. DNA for the CDR3: TGTGCCAGCAGTACTGCTACTGAAGCTTTCTTT. Translation gives CASSTATEAFF.

This clone was observed at least ten times. V is TRBV30 and J is TRBJ2-5; weak D call: TRBD1 (6 bases). Trimming stripped 2 bases from V and 4 bases from J, with 14 bases between. Per the germline V gene, CDR1 is GTSNPN and CDR2 is SVGIG (reference sequence). The CDR3 is 14 amino acids. The chain's CDR3 is CAWSPTGWGETQYF. The CDR3 region has the DNA TGTGCCTGGAGTCCGACAGGCTGGGGAGAGACCCAGTACTTC.

This clone was seen more than once but under ten times. The chain combines TRBV6-5 with TRBJ1-6; the D gene is possibly TRBD1 (5 bases). Germline V gene sequence: CDR1 MNHEY, CDR2 SVGAGI. The V end was cut by 2 bases, the J end by 5 bases, with 7 bases between. This CDR3 has 14 residues. CDR3 in amino acids: CASSYGTHNSPLHF. CDR3 in DNA: TGTGCCAGCAGTTACGGGACCCATAATTCACCCCTCCACTTT.

This clone has a handful of counts. The J gene is TRBJ1-2, the V gene TRBV7-9, with D unclear. The V gene's germline CDR1 is SEHNR and CDR2 FQNEAQ (reference sequence). This CDR3 is 13 amino acids long. Trimming shortened V by 4 bases and J by 4 bases, and 10 bases separated the two germline ends. CDR3 amino acids: CASSYLVPYGYTF. The CDR3 DNA reads as TGTGCCAGCAGCTACCTCGTACCCTATGGCTACACCTTC.

This clone has more than one count but fewer than ten. V usage is TRBV11-3 and J usage is TRBJ2-2; 9 bases map to TRBD1. The germline V gene has CDR1 SGHNT and CDR2 YENEEA. The CDR3 length is 15 residues. The V gene end was trimmed by 5 bases and the J gene end by 4 bases; junction bases not matched to a gene: 5. CDR3 loop: CASSAQGAVTGELFF. The CDR3 DNA is TGTGCCAGCAGCGCACAGGGGGCCGTCACCGGGGAGCTGTTTTTT.

V is TRBV30 and J is TRBJ1-3; TRBD1 might be the D (6 bases). Trimming shortened V by 0 bases and J by 3 bases, and 12 bases separated the two germline ends. This CDR3 contains 15 residues. Germline assignment: CDR1 GTSNPN and CDR2 SVGIG (reference sequence). The DNA of the CDR3 is TGTGCCTGGAGTGTACGAAAGGGGGTTGGAAACACCATATATTTT. Protein sequence: CAWSVRKGVGNTIYF.

The chain combines TRBV2 with TRBJ1-3, with D maybe TRBD1 (6 bases). CDR3 length: 15 residues. V was shortened by 6 bases and J by 0 bases, with 12 bases between the two germline ends. Germline values: CDR1 SNHLY, CDR2 FYNNEI. The CDR3 loop is CASRQGPNSGNTIYF. The DNA for the CDR3 is TGTGCCAGCAGACAGGGTCCCAACTCTGGAAACACCATATATTTT.